Below, 20 T cell receptor beta chains from the same sample are listed, as sequenced in a study of blood T cell repertoires in COVID-19. Sequencing used immunoSEQ multiplex PCR; TCRdb keeps in-frame clones, though not all of them. The data contain 50,000 to 70,000 clones, around 84% of them singletons. Specimen: peripheral blood. The receptors originated from a human donor with active COVID-19. The donor label of this sample is uncertain.

V usage is TRBV18 and J usage is TRBJ1-4; 11 bases are shared with TRBD1. This CDR3 comprises 15 residues. Germline loops: CDR1 KGHSH, CDR2 LQKENI. J was trimmed by 7 bases and V by 6 bases; bases with no gene match: 7. CDR3 coding DNA: TGTGCCAGCTCGTCCGGGACAGGGGGTGGTGAAAAACTGTTTTTT. It is translated as CASSSGTGGGEKLFF.

The V and J genes are TRBV5-1 and TRBJ2-1; 8 bases are shared with TRBD1. Germline CDR1 is SGHRS and CDR2 is YFSETQ. The CDR3 is 14 amino acids. The V gene end was trimmed by 0 bases and the J gene end by 8 bases; junction bases not matched to a gene: 4. The CDR3 protein is CASSLGQGIDEQFF. DNA of the CDR3: TGCGCCAGCAGCTTGGGACAGGGGATCGATGAGCAGTTCTTC. The whole variable domain, filled in from reference TRBV5-1 and TRBJ2-1, reads KAGVTQTPRYLIKTRGQQVTLSCSPISGHRSVSWYQQTPGQGLQFLFEYFSETQRNKGNFPGRFSGRQFSNSRSEMNVSTLELGDSALYLCASSLGQGIDEQFFGPGTRLTVL.

The chain couples TRBV6-1 to TRBJ1-2; possible D gene TRBD1, 6 bases. The germline CDR1 and CDR2 sequences are MNHNS and SASEGT. The CDR3 length is 15 residues. V was trimmed by 2 bases and J by 5 bases, leaving 15 bases between them. CDR3 bases: TGTGCCAGCAGTGAATACCCAGAGGGGGGGTATGGCTACACCTTC. Amino acid sequence: CASSEYPEGGYGYTF.

This clone appeared once. The CDR3 here is CASSPDNGMPSYNEQFF. The CDR3 bases are TGTGCCAGCAGCCCCGACAACGGGATGCCCTCCTACAATGAGCAGTTCTTC. The chain couples TRBV7-9 to TRBJ2-1; weak D call: TRBD2 (5 bases). Trimming cost V 5 bases and J 0 bases, with 17 bases left between them. Germline V lookup: CDR1 SEHNR, CDR2 FQNEAQ (reference sequence). This CDR3 comprises 17 residues.

This clone was seen only once. This rearrangement joins TRBV28 to TRBJ1-3, with TRBD1 identical over 7 bases. With V trimmed by 5 bases and J by 1 base, 2 bases remained unmatched. Germline V gene lookup returns CDR1 MDHEN and CDR2 SYDVKM. CDR3 length: 14 amino acids. The CDR3 region is CASSGGQSGNTIYF. For the CDR3, the DNA is TGTGCCAGCAGTGGGGGACAGTCTGGAAACACCATATATTTT.

The chain employs TRBV18 and TRBJ2-3, with 12 bases fitting TRBD2. V was pared by 5 bases and J by 2 bases, with 14 bases of the junction left unmatched. This CDR3 has 19 amino acids. CDR1 KGHSH and CDR2 LQKENI come from the germline V gene. The CDR3 loop is CASSSGGLAGRRFTDTQYF. The CDR3 bases are TGTGCCAGCTCATCCGGCGGACTAGCGGGACGTAGATTCACAGATACGCAGTATTTT.

The V call is TRBV5-6, the J call TRBJ2-1; TRBD1 might be the D (6 bases). This CDR3 has 16 amino acids. Between the trimmed V and J ends, which lost 0 bases and 4 bases, there was a span of 14 bases. The V gene's germline CDR1 is SGHDT and CDR2 YYEEEE. The CDR3 sequence is CASSLGTGTLYNEQFF. DNA for the CDR3: TGTGCCAGCAGCTTGGGCACCGGGACACTATACAATGAGCAGTTCTTC.

In this sample, this clone turned up once. J is TRBJ1-6 and V is TRBV6-6; TRBD1 aligns across 12 bases. The trim removed 6 bases at V and 7 bases at J, leaving 1 base unmatched. The germline V gene has CDR1 MNHNY and CDR2 SVGAGI (reference sequence). This CDR3 has 14 amino acids. CDR3 region: CASRGQGANSPLHF. DNA for the CDR3: TGTGCCAGCAGGGGACAGGGGGCAAATTCACCCCTCCACTTT.

The chain couples TRBV5-4 to TRBJ2-7; D is unclear. The CDR3 length is 13 residues. Trimming left V 1 base short and J 3 bases short, with 8 bases between. Germline-derived CDR1 and CDR2 are SGHNT and YYREEE (reference sequence). The CDR3 nucleotides read TGTGCCAGCAGCTTGAACACACGCTACGAGCAGTACTTC. Its protein product is CASSLNTRYEQYF.

J is TRBJ2-7 and V is TRBV7-2, with a possible D match to TRBD1 (6 bases). V lost 3 bases, J lost 2 bases, and 11 bases lay in between. The germline V gene has CDR1 SGHTA and CDR2 FQGNSA. The CDR3 runs to 14 residues. CDR3 region: CASSLGTPPYEQYF. In DNA, the CDR3 is TGTGCCAGCAGCTTGGGGACACCCCCCTACGAGCAGTACTTC. The full variable domain, completed using reference TRBV7-2 and TRBJ2-7, is GAGVSQSPSNKVTEKGKDVELRCDPISGHTALYWYRQSLGQGLEFLIYFQGNSAPDKSGLPSDRFSAERTGGSVSTLTIQRTQQEDSAVYLCASSLGTPPYEQYFGPGTRLTVT.

The rearrangement uses TRBV5-6 and TRBJ2-3, with D maybe TRBD2 (6 bases). The CDR3 consists of 15 residues. The V gene lost 2 bases and the J gene lost 1 base, with 11 bases spanning the gap. The V gene's germline CDR1 is SGHDT and CDR2 YYEEEE. CDR3: CASSLGGARTDTQYF. The CDR3 DNA reads as TGTGCCAGCAGCTTAGGCGGGGCCCGCACAGATACGCAGTATTTT.

This clone was detected once. The gene calls are TRBV11-3 and TRBJ1-2; D remains ambiguous. V was clipped by 3 bases and J by 3 bases, with 5 bases between them. Germline V CDR1 and CDR2: SGHNT, YENEEA. This CDR3 contains 12 residues. The CDR3 loop reads CASSLADYGYTF. The DNA of the CDR3 is TGTGCCAGCAGCTTGGCCGACTATGGCTACACCTTC.

J is TRBJ2-2 and V is TRBV19; 12 bases align to TRBD2. Losses at the gene ends were 4 bases for V and 4 bases for J; bases not matched to a gene: 1. Germline CDR1 reads LNHDA; CDR2 reads SQIVND (reference sequence). The CDR3 spans 15 residues. The CDR3 DNA follows: TGTGCCAGTAGTACGGGACTAGCGGGCACCGGGGAGCTGTTTTTT. Translated: CASSTGLAGTGELFF.

V and J are TRBV5-1 and TRBJ2-3; D might be TRBD2 (6 bases). The CDR3 has 16 amino acids. CDR1 and CDR2 from the germline V gene are SGHRS and YFSETQ. V was trimmed by 4 bases and J by 4 bases, leaving 19 bases between them. CDR3 amino acids: CASSPGGGALADTQYF. The CDR3 coding sequence is TGCGCCAGCAGCCCCGGAGGAGGGGCTTTGGCAGATACGCAGTATTTT.

This rearrangement joins TRBV5-8 to TRBJ2-7, with TRBD2 matching 9 bases. J was trimmed by 0 bases and V by 4 bases; bases with no gene match: 8. CDR3 size: 16 residues. Per the germline V gene, CDR1 is SGHTS and CDR2 is YDEGEE. The CDR3 bases are TGTGCCAGCAGCACAATCCCGACTAGCGGCTCCTACGAGCAGTACTTC. Its translation is CASSTIPTSGSYEQYF.

CDR3 in DNA: TGTGCCAGCAGCTTAGGACTAGCGGGACAGCAGTTCTTC. This translates into CASSLGLAGQQFF. The V call is TRBV5-4, the J call TRBJ2-1; 12 nucleotides align to TRBD2. CDR1 is SGHNT and CDR2 is YYREEE in the germline V gene (reference sequence). V was clipped by 2 bases and J by 11 bases; unmatched bases: 2. This CDR3 is built from 13 residues.

CDR3 amino acids: CASSEPGRAAADEQFF. The DNA for the CDR3 is TGCGCCAGCAGTGAGCCGGGTAGGGCAGCGGCGGATGAGCAGTTCTTC. The J gene is TRBJ2-1, the V gene TRBV10-1; perhaps TRBD2 as D (5 bases). The length of the CDR3 is 16 residues. The V gene's germline CDR1 is WNHNN and CDR2 SYGVQD (reference sequence). Deletions cut 2 bases from V and 8 bases from J, with 19 bases between.

The chain links TRBV6-5 to TRBJ2-5; D is uncertain. Germline values: CDR1 MNHEY, CDR2 SVGAGI. The CDR3 runs 10 residues. With 8 bases removed from V and 5 bases from J, the gap between germline ends came to 6 bases. CDR3 amino acids: CASQRETQYF. The CDR3 DNA follows: TGTGCCAGCCAGAGGGAGACCCAGTACTTC.

The V call is TRBV12-3 or TRBV12-4, the J call TRBJ2-2, with TRBD1 as a possible D gene (6 bases). V gave up 8 bases and J gave up 7 bases, with 11 bases separating them. CDR3 length: 12 amino acids. The CDR3 loop is CASGRGGGELFF. DNA of the CDR3: TGTGCCAGCGGCAGGGGCGGCGGGGAGCTGTTTTTT.

The chain joins TRBV7-9 to TRBJ1-6; 7 nucleotides align to TRBD1. Germline V CDR1 and CDR2: SEHNR, FQNEAQ (reference sequence). The trim removed 5 bases at V and 6 bases at J, leaving 7 bases unmatched. The CDR3 has 15 residues. CDR3 sequence (DNA): TGTGCCAGCAGCCATCGGGACAGTGGTAATTCACCCCTCCACTTT. Translated: CASSHRDSGNSPLHF.